This T cell receptor beta chain derives from a study of lymphopenia after photon versus proton radiotherapy. This CDR3 comprises 13 residues. V was clipped by 4 bases and J by 3 bases, with 7 bases between them. In germline, CDR1 is SGHTA, CDR2 FQGNSA. Study conclusions and caveats: Post-nadir diversity loss with photons came from oligoclonal expansion, particularly CD8+ Temra cells. Post-nadir TCR diversity decline inversely tracked overall survival among those who died. Under photons, naive T cells and diversity fell while effector/memory populations rose.

A word on this clone: Its cognate antigen is unknown.

Measured with immunoSEQ multiplex PCR; TCRdb has only the in-frame clones, and not every one. This sample has about 26,000 clones, with around 85% found just once. The V and J genes are TRBV7-2 and TRBJ1-5, with D unclear. The sequence was collected from a man aged 25 to 40 with gastric cancer. Sequencing used peripheral blood, obtained from a patient treated with photon-based radiotherapy. The CDR3: CASSSWVNQPQHF. The CDR3 bases are TGTGCCAGCAGCTCTTGGGTCAATCAGCCCCAGCATTTT.